What follows are 16 T cell receptor beta chains derived from one specimen sequenced in a study of T cell responses to AZD1222 COVID-19 vaccine. Assay: immunoSEQ multiplex PCR; the TCRdb copy retains only in-frame clones and omits some. The sample has 120,000 or so clones, more than 80% seen once. The sample in question was peripheral blood, obtained on day 0 of AZD1222 vaccination. The receptors come from an adult in good health.

The chain joins TRBV19 to TRBJ1-1, with D possibly being TRBD1 (5 bases). The CDR3 covers 15 residues. V shed 7 bases and J shed 0 bases, with 15 bases lying between them. In germline, CDR1 is LNHDA, CDR2 SQIVND (reference sequence). The CDR3, as DNA: TGTGCCAGTAAAATTTCGGGGACGGTGAACACTGAAGCTTTCTTT. Its protein product is CASKISGTVNTEAFF.

J is TRBJ1-1 and V is TRBV6-5; D call uncertain. The V end lost 0 bases, the J end lost 1 base, and 6 bases lay between the germline ends. In germline, CDR1 is MNHEY, CDR2 SVGAGI. This CDR3 spans 14 amino acids. The CDR3: CASSYSRGNTEAFF. The CDR3 DNA sequence: TGTGCCAGCAGTTACTCGAGAGGGAACACTGAAGCTTTCTTT.

V and J are TRBV30 and TRBJ2-7; TRBD2 might be the D (6 bases). CDR1 GTSNPN and CDR2 SVGIG come from the germline V gene (reference sequence). V was trimmed by 2 bases and J by 1 base, leaving 15 bases between them. The CDR3 runs to 15 residues. The CDR3 loop is CAWSPLLAGSYEQYF. DNA for the CDR3: TGTGCCTGGAGTCCCCTATTGGCGGGATCCTACGAGCAGTACTTC. Variable domain in full (rest from reference TRBV30 and TRBJ2-7): SQTIHQWPATLVQPVGSPLSLECTVEGTSNPNLYWYRQAAGRGLQLLFYSVGIGQISSEVPQNLSASRPQDRQFILSSKKLLLSDSGFYLCAWSPLLAGSYEQYFGPGTRLTVT.

The chain combines TRBV7-8 with TRBJ1-1; D may be TRBD1 (6 bases). CDR3 length: 13 residues. With 0 bases removed from V and 11 bases from J, the gap between germline ends came to 13 bases. From germline, CDR1 is SGHVS and CDR2 FQNEAQ. This CDR3 is CASSLAWGGLAFF. Here the CDR3 DNA reads TGTGCCAGCAGCTTAGCTTGGGGGGGGCTGGCTTTCTTT.

The chain recombines TRBV5-6 with TRBJ1-6, with a weak D call TRBD1 (5 bases). Germline V CDR1 and CDR2: SGHDT, YYEEEE. This CDR3 is built from 15 residues. V lost 0 bases to trimming and J lost 9 bases, with 13 bases between them. The CDR3 bases are TGTGCCAGCAGCTTGGGCGGTGGGGGTGGTTCACCCCTCCACTTT. Translated, it gives CASSLGGGGGSPLHF.

This chain links TRBV18 with TRBJ2-7, with D perhaps matching TRBD2 (5 bases). Trimming removed 1 base at V and 2 bases at J, with 12 bases between. The length of the CDR3 is 15 residues. Germline values: CDR1 KGHSH, CDR2 LQKENI. The CDR3 sequence is CASSPLRTQTYEQYF. Written as DNA, the CDR3 is TGTGCCAGCTCACCACTTAGGACTCAAACCTACGAGCAGTACTTC.

The CDR3 loop is CASSPRQGGANEKLFF. CDR3 nucleotides: TGCGCCAGCAGCCCGAGACAGGGAGGAGCTAATGAAAAACTGTTTTTT. V is TRBV5-1 and J is TRBJ1-4; 7 nucleotides line up with TRBD1. CDR1 and CDR2 (germline): SGHRS, YFSETQ. The CDR3 length is 16 residues. J lost 3 bases, V lost 4 bases, and 9 bases had no gene match.

This clone has only one observation. This rearrangement joins TRBV6-5 to TRBJ1-3; D is unresolved. This CDR3 has 12 residues. CDR1 is MNHEY, CDR2 SVGAGI, per germline. Trimming left V 8 bases short and J 9 bases short, with 14 bases between. DNA of the CDR3: TGTGCCAGCTCACCCGGTCGGGGCACCATATATTTT. Its translation: CASSPGRGTIYF.

The chain is built from TRBV30 and TRBJ1-6; TRBD1 is a possible D gene (6 bases). Trimming took off 8 bases at V and 1 base at J, with 18 bases between the two ends. From germline, CDR1 is GTSNPN and CDR2 SVGIG (reference sequence). This CDR3 is 16 amino acids long. The CDR3 DNA sequence: TGTGCCGGAACTCAGGGGACGAGTTCCTATAATTCACCCCTCCACTTT. This sequence encodes CAGTQGTSSYNSPLHF.

The chain links TRBV5-1 to TRBJ2-7; D is perhaps TRBD1 (5 bases). The V gene's germline CDR1 is SGHRS and CDR2 YFSETQ. Trimming took 4 bases from V and 3 from J, leaving 17 bases between them. This CDR3 is built from 15 residues. CDR3 loop: CASSLDWGRNYEQYF. In DNA, the CDR3 is TGCGCCAGCAGCCTCGACTGGGGCAGGAACTACGAGCAGTACTTC.

The chain has TRBV9 and TRBJ2-7; D not certain. Deletions cut 4 bases from V and 3 bases from J, with 11 bases between. Germline V gene lookup returns CDR1 SGDLS and CDR2 YYNGEE. This CDR3 region has 13 residues. The CDR3 bases are TGTGCCAGCAGCCCAACGGAACTCTACGAGCAGTACTTC. It codes for CASSPTELYEQYF.

The CDR3 loop reads CASSRMRGVDTEAFF. In DNA form, the CDR3 reads TGTGCCAGCAGCCGGATGCGGGGGGTGGACACTGAAGCTTTCTTT. The V and J genes are TRBV27 and TRBJ1-1; D is perhaps TRBD1 (5 bases). V lost 6 bases to trimming and J lost 3 bases, with 17 bases between them. Germline V CDR1 and CDR2: MNHEY, SMNVEV (reference sequence). The CDR3 contains 15 residues.

This chain links TRBV15 with TRBJ1-4; TRBD1 might be the D (5 bases). The CDR3 is 15 amino acids. V lost 6 bases and J 5 bases, leaving 16 bases between the germline ends. Germline V CDR1 and CDR2: LNHNV, YYDKDF (reference sequence). The CDR3 spells CATSELDRPNEKLFF. CDR3 DNA sequence: TGTGCCACCAGTGAATTAGACAGACCAAATGAAAAACTGTTTTTT.

V gene TRBV9 combines with J gene TRBJ1-1; D not resolved. Germline assignment: CDR1 SGDLS and CDR2 YYNGEE. Trimming shortened V by 5 bases and J by 1 base, and 12 bases separated the two germline ends. CDR3 length: 14 residues. DNA of the CDR3: TGTGCCAGCAGTGTCGGACCAGCGAACACTGAAGCTTTCTTT. Its protein is CASSVGPANTEAFF.

V gene TRBV4-2 combines with J gene TRBJ2-1; D unclear. Trimming shortened V by 1 base and J by 6 bases, and 10 bases separated the two germline ends. Germline V gives CDR1 LGHNA, CDR2 YNFKEQ. This CDR3 contains 14 residues. The CDR3 region has the DNA TGTGCCAGCAGCCAAGTTCCCTCGGCCAATGAGCAGTTCTTC. Translated, it gives CASSQVPSANEQFF.

The chain carries TRBV5-1 and TRBJ1-1; D is unclear. The CDR3 sequence is 13 residues long. Germline assignment: CDR1 SGHRS and CDR2 YFSETQ. V gave up 3 bases and J gave up 3 bases, with 9 bases separating them. Written as DNA, the CDR3 is TGCGCCAGCAGCTCGACCGCATACACTGAAGCTTTCTTT. Protein sequence: CASSSTAYTEAFF. Filled out from reference TRBV5-1 and TRBJ1-1, the complete variable domain reads KAGVTQTPRYLIKTRGQQVTLSCSPISGHRSVSWYQQTPGQGLQFLFEYFSETQRNKGNFPGRFSGRQFSNSRSEMNVSTLELGDSALYLCASSSTAYTEAFFGQGTRLTVV.